The 10 T cell receptor beta chains given below trace back to one sample, sequenced in a study of T cells after yellow fever vaccination. From the 5' RACE reads, TCRdb called clonotypes with MiXCR, one entry per CDR3 protein. The sample includes about 320,000 distinct CDR3 sequences, about 12% of them seen just once. Material: CD4+ T cells sorted from PBMCs, obtained 15 days after the yellow fever booster vaccination. The receptors originated from a man aged 18-30 years who received the YFV17D yellow fever vaccine.

The J gene is TRBJ1-5, the V gene TRBV28; 10 bases align to TRBD1. The germline CDR1 and CDR2 sequences are MDHEN and SYDVKM. J lost 1 base, V lost 5 bases, and 14 bases had no gene match. The CDR3 is 19 residues long. CDR3 protein: CASSPMTGGKARSNQPQHF. For the CDR3, the DNA is TGTGCCAGCAGTCCCATGACAGGGGGCAAGGCAAGAAGCAATCAGCCCCAGCATTTT.

The chain has TRBV12-3 or TRBV12-4 and TRBJ2-7, with 9 positions matching TRBD1. V shed 5 bases, J shed 12 bases, and the junction held 8 bases outside the gene matches. The CDR3 sequence is 12 residues long. The CDR3 DNA sequence: TGTGCCAGCAGTATCAGACAGGGGGTACGGTACTTC. Translated: CASSIRQGVRYF.

Regarding this clonotype: Germline is not matched at one junction end, which may reflect a read error. The chain uses TRBV4-3 and TRBJ1-2; TRBD1 matches 8 bases. Germline V lookup: CDR1 LGHNA, CDR2 YSLEER. This CDR3 spans 15 amino acids. DNA for the CDR3: TGCGCCAGCAGCCAAGGGACAGGGTGGGACTATGGCTTCACCTTC. It yields the protein CASSQGTGWDYGFTF.

This clonotype occurred a few times. The rearrangement joins TRBV6-6 to TRBJ2-3; 9 nucleotides align to TRBD1. The CDR3 spans 15 residues. Trimming cost V 5 bases and J 1 base; bases outside gene matches: 4. In germline, CDR1 is MNHNY, CDR2 SVGAGI (reference sequence). The DNA of the CDR3 is TGTGCCAGCAGTCGACAGGGGGTGGGCACAGATACGCAGTATTTT. It translates to CASSRQGVGTDTQYF.

This clonotype was observed many times. As DNA, the CDR3 is TGTGCCAGCAGCTTATCCCCACAGGGCCAAACCGGGGAGCTGTTTTTT. Its translation: CASSLSPQGQTGELFF. The chain joins TRBV7-3 to TRBJ2-2; a possible D gene is TRBD1 (6 bases). V shed 2 bases and J shed 5 bases, with 15 bases lying between them. There are 16 residues in the CDR3. Germline V CDR1 and CDR2: SGHTA, FQGTGA.

This clonotype was counted once. This chain joins TRBV20-1 and TRBJ1-5, with D perhaps TRBD1 (5 bases). V was clipped by 2 bases and J by 4 bases, with 9 bases between them. The CDR3 sequence is 13 residues long. The germline V gene encodes CDR1 DFQATT and CDR2 SNEGSKA (reference sequence). The CDR3 loop is CSARLTENQPQHF. CDR3 nucleotide sequence: TGCAGTGCTAGACTGACAGAAAATCAGCCCCAGCATTTT.

V gene TRBV4-2 combines with J gene TRBJ2-7; D unclear. V was pared by 0 bases and J by 3 bases, with 12 bases between. CDR3 length: 15 amino acids. Germline V gene sequence: CDR1 LGHNA, CDR2 YNFKEQ. The CDR3: CASSQDSTLGYEQYF. The CDR3 DNA reads TGTGCCAGCAGCCAAGACTCGACTTTAGGCTACGAGCAGTACTTC.

CDR3 residues: CSVRGLGNQPQHF. The CDR3 DNA reads as TGCAGTGTAAGAGGGCTTGGCAATCAGCCCCAGCATTTT. The genes are TRBV20-1 and TRBJ1-5; D is ambiguous. The V end lost 7 bases, the J end lost 2 bases, and 12 bases lay between the germline ends. CDR3 length equals 13 residues. Germline lookup yields CDR1 DFQATT and CDR2 SNEGSKA (reference sequence).

This clonotype was found a few times. Here the CDR3 reads CATSEGGRGYTF. CDR3 DNA sequence: TGTGCCACCTCGGAAGGGGGACGGGGCTACACCTTC. The V call is TRBV24-1, the J call TRBJ1-2; maybe TRBD1 (6 bases). V gave up 9 bases and J gave up 8 bases, with 15 bases separating them. The germline gives CDR1 KGHDR, CDR2 SFDVKD. The CDR3 has 12 residues.

There are a few counts of this clonotype. CDR3 DNA: TGTGCCAGCAGTTACGCTAGGACAGGGGTTTCGTCGCCCCTCCACTTT. Amino acid sequence: CASSYARTGVSSPLHF. The chain recombines TRBV6-5 with TRBJ1-6; TRBD1 aligns across 9 bases. The CDR3 length is 16 residues. V dropped 2 bases and J dropped 13; count of bases not matched to a gene: 12. Germline loops: CDR1 MNHEY, CDR2 SVGAGI.